The 26 T cell receptor beta chains listed next were all sequenced from one sample in a study of STAT5B mutations in CD4+ large granular lymphocyte leukemia. Data came from immunoSEQ multiplex PCR; TCRdb stores just in-frame clones and leaves some out. Seen here are about 9,500 clones, roughly 80% observed once, and the top ten hold 65% to 75%. Sequencing input: PBMCs. The receptor set was obtained from a man aged 60-69 years with CD4+ T-cell large granular lymphocyte leukemia.

This chain joins TRBV18 and TRBJ2-7, with D perhaps matching TRBD1 or TRBD2 (5 bases each). The V end was cut by 4 bases, the J end by 0 bases, with 10 bases between. Germline V gene lookup returns CDR1 KGHSH and CDR2 LQKENI. This CDR3 comprises 14 residues. For the CDR3, the DNA is TGTGCCAGCTCACGGGGGAGCAGCTCCTACGAGCAGTACTTC. The encoded protein is CASSRGSSSYEQYF.

This clone was observed once. The J gene is TRBJ2-5, the V gene TRBV30, with no clear D. Matching the DNA end better, TRBJ2-7 makes the J call doubtful. There are 12 residues in the CDR3. Looked up from germline, CDR1 is GTSNPN and CDR2 is SVGIG (reference sequence). CDR3: CAWSRATYEQYF. The CDR3 coding sequence is TGTGCCTGGAGTCGGGCTACATACGAGCAGTACTTC.

The chain has TRBV2 and TRBJ1-6; the match to TRBD1 covers 9 bases. CDR3 length: 12 residues. CDR1 is SNHLY and CDR2 is FYNNEI in the germline V gene. Unmatched junction bases numbered 0, after V lost 8 bases and J lost 7 bases. The DNA of the CDR3 is TGTGCCAGCGGACAGGGGAATTCACCCCTCCACTTT. It is translated as CASGQGNSPLHF.

The V call is TRBV28, the J call TRBJ1-2; maybe TRBD1 (5 bases). The CDR3 is 14 residues long. Trimming took 4 bases from V and 3 from J, leaving 12 bases between them. CDR1 and CDR2 (germline): MDHEN, SYDVKM. The DNA of the CDR3 is TGTGCCAGCAGTTCCCAGGGTGGGGACTATGGCTACACCTTC. Its protein is CASSSQGGDYGYTF.

This clone appeared a few times. This chain joins TRBV4-1 and TRBJ1-3, with D unresolved. The germline CDR1 and CDR2 sequences are MGHRA and YSYEKL. The CDR3 covers 16 residues. The V end was cut by 2 bases, the J end by 4 bases, with 15 bases between. The CDR3 DNA reads TGCGCCAGCAGCCAACGAGCGGTACACGAGGGAAACACCATATATTTT. It is translated as CASSQRAVHEGNTIYF.

The chain is built from TRBV10-3 and TRBJ2-7; 8 bases agree with TRBD1. Unmatched junction bases numbered 8, after V lost 5 bases and J lost 5 bases. CDR3 length: 14 amino acids. CDR1 and CDR2 (germline): ENHRY, SYGVKD. DNA of the CDR3: TGTGCCATCAGTCAAACAGGGGGGAGTAACGAGCAGTACTTC. As protein: CAISQTGGSNEQYF.

The genes are TRBV11-2 and TRBJ1-3; 8 positions match TRBD1. With V trimmed by 3 bases and J by 0 bases, 4 bases remained unmatched. CDR1 is SGHAT, CDR2 FQNNGV, per germline. The CDR3 consists of 16 residues. CDR3 coding DNA: TGTGCCAGCAGCTTTGGGACAGGTCCCTCTGGAAACACCATATATTTT. Translation: CASSFGTGPSGNTIYF.

The gene calls are TRBV6-5 and TRBJ2-7; no firm D call. With 2 bases removed from V and 0 bases from J, the gap between germline ends came to 11 bases. Germline-derived CDR1 and CDR2 are MNHEY and SVGAGI. The CDR3 extends over 15 amino acids. The CDR3 nucleotides read TGTGCCAGCAGTTACGCCCCCTTCAGCTCCTACGAGCAGTACTTC. It encodes CASSYAPFSSYEQYF.

The chain uses TRBV2 and TRBJ2-7, with D uncertain. The CDR3 sequence is 11 residues long. The ends were cut back, 2 bases at V and 2 bases at J, with 1 base in the middle. The germline gives CDR1 SNHLY, CDR2 FYNNEI. The CDR3 bases are TGTGCCAGCAGTGAAACCTACGAGCAGTACTTC. Translation gives CASSETYEQYF.

V is TRBV19 and J is TRBJ2-2, with D possibly being TRBD2 (6 bases). Germline lookup yields CDR1 LNHDA and CDR2 SQIVND (reference sequence). This CDR3 spans 19 amino acids. Between the trimmed V and J ends, which lost 1 base and 7 bases, there was a span of 25 bases. The CDR3 nucleotides read TGTGCCAGTAGTATAGGCTTAGACCCAGGGAGGACGTGGGACGGGGAGCTGTTTTTT. This codes for CASSIGLDPGRTWDGELFF.

The J gene is TRBJ2-7, the V gene TRBV18; D remains ambiguous. V lost 3 bases and J lost 0, with 12 bases in between. CDR1 is KGHSH and CDR2 is LQKENI in the germline V gene. This CDR3 is built from 15 residues. The CDR3 here is CASSPFQGASYEQYF. In nucleotides, the CDR3 is TGTGCCAGCTCACCGTTTCAAGGAGCCTCCTACGAGCAGTACTTC.

The chain recombines TRBV28 with TRBJ2-1; 9 bases are a match to TRBD2. The CDR3 totals 14 residues. V lost 5 bases and J lost 7; bases outside the gene matches: 6. Germline V gives CDR1 MDHEN, CDR2 SYDVKM. CDR3 nucleotides: TGTGCCAGCAGTCTAGCGGGATTTCTGAATGAGCAGTTCTTC. It codes for CASSLAGFLNEQFF.

The chain is built from TRBV5-1 and TRBJ2-1; 7 bases line up with TRBD1. From germline, CDR1 is SGHRS and CDR2 YFSETQ. Losses at the gene ends were 3 bases for V and 4 bases for J; bases not matched to a gene: 4. CDR3 length: 14 amino acids. This CDR3 reads CASSSTGDYNEQFF. The CDR3 bases are TGCGCCAGCAGCTCTACAGGGGATTACAATGAGCAGTTCTTC.

The rearrangement links TRBV5-1 to TRBJ1-3; weak D call: TRBD1 (5 bases). This CDR3 contains 12 residues. V lost 4 bases and J 7 bases, leaving 9 bases between the germline ends. Germline loops: CDR1 SGHRS, CDR2 YFSETQ. The CDR3: CASSQEGNTIYF. CDR3 coding DNA: TGCGCCAGCAGCCAAGAGGGGAACACCATATATTTT.

This CDR3 reads CAISESSGGGTDTQYF. CDR3 coding DNA: TGTGCCATCAGTGAGTCTAGCGGGGGCGGCACAGATACGCAGTATTTT. The genes are TRBV10-3 and TRBJ2-3; TRBD2 agrees at 9 bases. Germline trimming cut 0 bases from V and 1 base from J; bases unmatched to any gene: 2. Per germline, CDR1 ENHRY and CDR2 SYGVKD. The CDR3 is 16 amino acids.

The chain has TRBV7-9 and TRBJ1-1, with D possibly matching TRBD1 (6 bases). Germline values: CDR1 SEHNR, CDR2 FQNEAQ (reference sequence). The germline V and J ends were trimmed by 0 bases and 10 bases, with 18 bases remaining between them. This CDR3 is built from 15 residues. The CDR3 coding sequence is TGTGCCAGCAGCTTAGCCGACAGGCCGTCCTTGGGAGCTTTCTTT. It specifies CASSLADRPSLGAFF. The variable domain in full, with the rest retrieved from reference TRBV7-9 and TRBJ1-1, is DTGVSQNPRHKITKRGQNVTFRCDPISEHNRLYWYRQTLGQGPEFLTYFQNEAQLEKSRLLSDRFSAERPKGSFSTLEIQRTEQGDSAMYLCASSLADRPSLGAFFGQGTRLTVV.

This chain uses TRBV4-3 with TRBJ2-3; possibly TRBD1 or TRBD2 for D (5 bases each). The germline V gene encodes CDR1 LGHNA and CDR2 YSLEER. The CDR3 extends over 15 amino acids. Trimming removed 1 base from V and 0 bases from J, with 8 bases in between. CDR3 coding DNA: TGCGCCAGCAGCCAAGGGGACCTTAGCACAGATACGCAGTATTTT. Protein sequence: CASSQGDLSTDTQYF.

The genes are TRBV25-1 and TRBJ2-7; 8 nucleotides agree with TRBD2. This CDR3 region has 13 residues. V was clipped by 8 bases and J by 1 base; unmatched bases: 4. CDR1 and CDR2 (germline): MGHDK, SYGVNS. The CDR3 coding sequence is TGTGCCAGCTCACGGGGGGGGTCCTACGAGCAGTACTTC. Amino acid sequence: CASSRGGSYEQYF.

In its sample, this clone was seen once. V usage is TRBV19 and J usage is TRBJ1-5; the D gene is possibly TRBD1 (6 bases). V dropped 4 bases and J dropped 5 bases, with 12 bases sitting between them. This CDR3 is built from 14 residues. CDR1 is LNHDA and CDR2 is SQIVND in the germline V gene (reference sequence). The CDR3 here is CASSKRQAHQPQHF. CDR3 nucleotides: TGTGCCAGTAGTAAACGACAGGCCCATCAGCCCCAGCATTTT.

The V gene is TRBV28, the J gene TRBJ2-1; 9 nucleotides match TRBD2. CDR3 length: 15 amino acids. Germline V lookup: CDR1 MDHEN, CDR2 SYDVKM. The J segment lost 7 bases and the V segment lost 3 bases, leaving 7 bases of the junction unmatched. The CDR3 region is CASSLAGGPVNEQFF. As DNA, the CDR3 is TGTGCCAGCAGTTTGGCGGGAGGGCCAGTAAATGAGCAGTTCTTC.

The table lists this clone with a count of one. The J gene is TRBJ2-3, the V gene TRBV27, with TRBD2 matching over 9 bases. This CDR3 has 14 amino acids. Germline assignment: CDR1 MNHEY and CDR2 SMNVEV (reference sequence). Trimming cost V 8 bases and J 8 bases; bases outside gene matches: 11. This CDR3 reads CASWPAGGGGTQYF. The DNA for the CDR3 is TGTGCCAGCTGGCCAGCGGGGGGTGGGGGTACGCAGTATTTT.

The chain links TRBV6-6 to TRBJ2-7, with D unresolved. The germline V gene encodes CDR1 MNHNY and CDR2 SVGAGI (reference sequence). Trimming stripped 4 bases from V and 0 bases from J, with 4 bases between. The CDR3 is 12 residues long. CDR3 sequence: CASSLSSYEQYF. The CDR3 DNA is TGTGCCAGCAGTTTAAGCTCCTACGAGCAGTACTTC.

This clone appeared a few times. This rearrangement joins TRBV6-5 to TRBJ1-3; tentatively, D is TRBD1 (5 bases). V lost 8 bases, J lost 0 bases, and 5 bases lay in between. Per germline, CDR1 MNHEY and CDR2 SVGAGI. There are 12 residues in the CDR3. CDR3 loop: CASGGSGNTIYF. The DNA of the CDR3 is TGTGCCAGCGGGGGCTCTGGAAACACCATATATTTT.

This clone was counted a few times. CDR3 nucleotides: TGTGCCAGCAGCTTAACCTCTTTCGGGAGGGCCTACGAGCAGTACTTC. Encoded protein: CASSLTSFGRAYEQYF. The chain has TRBV7-2 and TRBJ2-7; the match to TRBD2 covers 8 bases. CDR1 and CDR2 (germline): SGHTA, FQGNSA. There are 16 residues in the CDR3. The V segment lost 2 bases and the J segment 2 bases; nucleotides outside the gene matches: 8.

J is TRBJ2-6 and V is TRBV2; unclear D gene. The CDR3 sequence is 15 residues long. The germline CDR1 and CDR2 sequences are SNHLY and FYNNEI. Trimming took off 3 bases at V and 5 bases at J, with 11 bases between the two ends. The CDR3 region has the DNA TGTGCCAGCAGTGATCCCACCCGGCGGGCCAACGTCCTGACTTTC. It specifies CASSDPTRRANVLTF.

The J gene is TRBJ2-1, the V gene TRBV28; D gene ambiguous. Trimming stripped 3 bases from V and 15 bases from J, with 15 bases between. The CDR3 totals 12 residues. Germline lookup yields CDR1 MDHEN and CDR2 SYDVKM. DNA for the CDR3: TGTGCCAGCAGTTTCACCCCGGGTTTGCCGTTCTTC. Translation gives CASSFTPGLPFF.